One and the same sample provided the 28 T cell receptor beta chains below, sequenced in a study of CD8 T cells in ankylosing spondylitis. One entry per CDR3 protein, called by TCRdb with MiXCR from the 5' RACE reads. This sample has 150,000 to 200,000 distinct CDR3 sequences; about 32% occur once, and the top ten carry 6%. The sample consisted of synovial fluid, either unsorted or a sorted T cell fraction (not recorded which). The receptors derive from a male donor with ankylosing spondylitis.

This chain connects TRBV20-1 to TRBJ1-5, with D tentatively TRBD1 (5 bases). There are 14 residues in the CDR3. Trimming took 0 bases from V and 8 from J, leaving 14 bases between them. Germline V gene data show CDR1 as DFQATT and CDR2 as SNEGSKA (reference sequence). The CDR3 region is CSAREGTAIEPQHF. The CDR3 DNA is TGCAGTGCTAGAGAGGGGACGGCAATCGAGCCCCAGCATTTT.

The gene calls are TRBV3-1 and TRBJ1-2, with 7 bases identical to TRBD1. Germline CDR1 and CDR2: LGHDT and YNNKEL (reference sequence). This CDR3 comprises 16 residues. V lost 0 bases, J lost 4 bases, and 8 bases stayed unmatched. The CDR3 DNA is TGTGCCAGCAGCCAAGATCGAGGACAGGCACTCTATGGCTACACCTTC. Its translation: CASSQDRGQALYGYTF.

The chain links TRBV29-1 to TRBJ1-1, with D maybe TRBD1 (6 bases). The germline V gene encodes CDR1 SQVTM and CDR2 ANQGSEA. The CDR3 runs to 13 residues. Trimming pared 2 bases from V and 5 bases from J, leaving 12 bases between. CDR3 protein: CSVEIGGSTEAFF. The CDR3 DNA reads as TGCAGCGTTGAAATAGGGGGATCTACTGAAGCTTTCTTT.

The chain carries TRBV9 and TRBJ1-5; D may be TRBD1 (5 bases). This CDR3 spans 13 amino acids. The germline V gene has CDR1 SGDLS and CDR2 YYNGEE. V was clipped by 0 bases and J by 9 bases, with 10 bases between them. The CDR3 nucleotides read TGTGCCAGCAGCGTAGATGGGGCCCGGCCCCAGCATTTT. It translates to CASSVDGARPQHF.

This chain links TRBV12-3 or TRBV12-4 with TRBJ2-2; D not resolved. The germline V and J ends were trimmed by 6 bases and 4 bases, with 9 bases remaining between them. The CDR3 loop spans 13 amino acids. The CDR3 is CASRNKRTGELFF. CDR3 sequence (DNA): TGTGCCAGCAGGAACAAACGCACCGGGGAGCTGTTTTTT.

J is TRBJ1-1 and V is TRBV20-1; D uncertain. With 3 bases removed from V and 8 bases from J, the gap between germline ends came to 16 bases. The CDR3 loop spans 13 amino acids. CDR1 and CDR2 from the germline V gene are DFQATT and SNEGSKA (reference sequence). The CDR3 spells CSASIRARSEAFF. CDR3 sequence (DNA): TGCAGTGCTAGTATAAGGGCGCGGAGCGAAGCTTTCTTT.

This clonotype was counted only a few times. J is TRBJ2-4 and V is TRBV5-1; D is ambiguous. The length of the CDR3 is 14 residues. V lost 0 bases and J 6 bases, leaving 10 bases between the germline ends. Germline V lookup: CDR1 SGHRS, CDR2 YFSETQ. The CDR3 DNA reads as TGCGCCAGCAGCTTGGCGCCCCCTGGAAACATTCAGTACTTC. Translation: CASSLAPPGNIQYF.

V is TRBV7-2 and J is TRBJ1-2, with D uncertain. Germline CDR1 and CDR2: SGHTA and FQGNSA. There are 14 residues in the CDR3. V was shortened by 3 bases and J by 0 bases, with 8 bases between the two germline ends. The CDR3 bases are TGTGCCAGCAGCTTTTTCCGGTCTAACTATGGCTACACCTTC. Its protein is CASSFFRSNYGYTF.

Many counts were recorded for this clonotype. The chain is built from TRBV12-3 or TRBV12-4 and TRBJ1-2; D is perhaps TRBD1 (5 bases). V was cut by 5 bases and J by 4 bases, with 14 bases left in between. There are 14 residues in the CDR3. CDR3 loop: CASSADSGLYGYTF. For the CDR3, the DNA is TGTGCCAGCAGTGCAGACAGTGGACTCTATGGCTACACCTTC.

This clonotype was counted many times. This chain uses TRBV20-1 with TRBJ1-4, with 7 bases that match TRBD1. V was pared by 5 bases and J by 8 bases, with 8 bases of the junction left unmatched. The germline gives CDR1 DFQATT, CDR2 SNEGSKA (reference sequence). The CDR3 loop spans 13 amino acids. CDR3 protein: CSAGRMDREKLFF. CDR3 bases: TGCAGTGCTGGGAGGATGGACAGGGAAAAACTGTTTTTT.

The chain joins TRBV28 to TRBJ2-3; 12 nucleotides align to TRBD2. CDR3 length: 16 residues. Germline V CDR1 and CDR2: MDHEN, SYDVKM. V gave up 5 bases and J gave up 4 bases; unmatched junction bases: 7. CDR3 sequence reads: CASSPPGLAGSDTQYF. CDR3 DNA: TGTGCCAGCAGTCCCCCGGGACTAGCGGGTTCAGATACGCAGTATTTT.

This clonotype was observed at least ten times. The chain couples TRBV7-2 to TRBJ1-5; D gene ambiguous. The CDR3 contains 15 residues. The germline gives CDR1 SGHTA, CDR2 FQGNSA. V gave up 4 bases and J gave up 0 bases, with 10 bases separating them. The CDR3 is CASSYQSYSNQPQHF. In DNA form, the CDR3 reads TGTGCCAGCAGCTATCAGAGCTATAGCAATCAGCCCCAGCATTTT.

The chain couples TRBV9 to TRBJ1-2; TRBD1 matches 8 bases. Germline trimming cut 4 bases from V and 2 bases from J; bases unmatched to any gene: 10. Germline V gene data show CDR1 as SGDLS and CDR2 as YYNGEE. The CDR3 length is 16 residues. In DNA form, the CDR3 reads TGTGCCAGCAGCCCCAACGCAGGGGGCGGGAACTATGGCTACACCTTC. It yields the protein CASSPNAGGGNYGYTF.

This rearrangement joins TRBV28 to TRBJ2-1, with D tentatively TRBD1 (6 bases). Trimming pared 10 bases from V and 5 bases from J, leaving 15 bases between. The CDR3 has 13 amino acids. Germline CDR1 and CDR2: MDHEN and SYDVKM. In DNA form, the CDR3 reads TGTGCCACCCTGGGACACATAAACAATGAGCAGTTCTTC. This translates into CATLGHINNEQFF.

This chain uses TRBV7-3 with TRBJ2-7, with TRBD2 matching over 7 bases. The junction had 13 bases not matched to a gene; V was cut back by 5 bases and J by 6 bases. Germline loops: CDR1 SGHTA, CDR2 FQGTGA. The length of the CDR3 is 15 residues. The CDR3 DNA sequence: TGTGCCAGCAGCCTTGCGGGAGCCTCCCTGGGCGAGCAGTACTTC. It translates to CASSLAGASLGEQYF.

The rearrangement joins TRBV4-2 to TRBJ1-5; no definite D call. Germline lookup yields CDR1 LGHNA and CDR2 YNFKEQ. The ends were cut back, 4 bases at V and 7 bases at J, with 11 bases in the middle. This CDR3 region has 13 residues. The CDR3 region has the DNA TGTGCCAGCAGCCTCACGGAAGAGCAGCCCCAGCATTTT. Protein sequence: CASSLTEEQPQHF.

The table lists this clonotype with a few counts. CDR3 coding DNA: TGCGCCAGCAGCGGACAGGGGTCCAACTTCGATTCACCCCTCCACTTT. Its translation: CASSGQGSNFDSPLHF. The chain couples TRBV5-1 to TRBJ1-6; 9 bases fit TRBD1. Germline V gene sequence: CDR1 SGHRS, CDR2 YFSETQ. CDR3 length: 16 amino acids. J was trimmed by 8 bases and V by 4 bases; bases with no gene match: 10. Filled out from reference TRBV5-1 and TRBJ1-6, the complete variable domain reads KAGVTQTPRYLIKTRGQQVTLSCSPISGHRSVSWYQQTPGQGLQFLFEYFSETQRNKGNFPGRFSGRQFSNSRSEMNVSTLELGDSALYLCASSGQGSNFDSPLHFGNGTRLTVT.

A few counts support this clonotype. The chain is built from TRBV7-3 and TRBJ2-3; 9 bases are shared with TRBD2. Germline V gene sequence: CDR1 SGHTA, CDR2 FQGTGA. Trimming took 5 bases from V and 0 from J; bases not matched to a gene: 6. The CDR3 loop spans 16 amino acids. This CDR3 is CASSRMRGGSTDTQYF. The DNA of the CDR3 is TGTGCCAGCAGCCGAATGCGGGGGGGAAGCACAGATACGCAGTATTTT.

This clonotype was seen a few times. The J gene is TRBJ1-1, the V gene TRBV6-5, with D possibly being TRBD1 (6 bases). From germline, CDR1 is MNHEY and CDR2 SVGAGI. The length of the CDR3 is 15 residues. The V and J ends lost 7 bases and 1 base respectively, with 16 bases between them. The CDR3 DNA reads TGTGCCAGCAAGTTTTTAGGGGGGACGAACACTGAAGCTTTCTTT. It codes for CASKFLGGTNTEAFF.

Many counts were recorded for this clonotype. V usage is TRBV25-1 and J usage is TRBJ2-4; D is unclear. Germline values: CDR1 MGHDK, CDR2 SYGVNS. V lost 6 bases, J lost 12 bases, and 6 bases lay in between. This CDR3 region has 9 residues. CDR3 sequence (DNA): TGTGCCAGCAGGGTCACTCAGTACTTC. Amino acid sequence: CASRVTQYF.

This clonotype was detected a few times. The chain joins TRBV3-1 to TRBJ2-6, with a possible D match to TRBD1 (5 bases). V shed 1 base and J shed 1 base, with 5 bases lying between them. The CDR3 extends over 15 amino acids. Germline CDR1 reads LGHDT; CDR2 reads YNNKEL (reference sequence). Here the CDR3 DNA reads TGTGCCAGCAGCCAAGGACAGTCTGGGGCCAACGTCCTGACTTTC. Its protein is CASSQGQSGANVLTF.

This clonotype has only a few counts. CDR3: CASSKGLAGYF. CDR3 nucleotides: TGTGCCAGCAGTAAGGGACTAGCGGGATACTTC. This rearrangement joins TRBV28 to TRBJ2-7, with 13 bases fitting TRBD2. Germline loops: CDR1 MDHEN, CDR2 SYDVKM. V was pared by 5 bases and J by 13 bases, with 2 bases of the junction left unmatched. The CDR3 has 11 amino acids.

This clonotype was seen a few times. The V call is TRBV28, the J call TRBJ1-6; a weak D match, TRBD1 (6 bases). CDR1 MDHEN and CDR2 SYDVKM come from the germline V gene. The V end lost 5 bases, the J end lost 9 bases, and 14 bases lay between the germline ends. This CDR3 is built from 14 residues. CDR3 in amino acids: CASSPRGGVSPLHF. In DNA, the CDR3 is TGTGCCAGCAGTCCCAGGGGTGGTGTTTCACCCCTCCACTTT.

The chain couples TRBV6-1 to TRBJ2-7; maybe TRBD1 (5 bases). The CDR3 covers 12 residues. V was shortened by 3 bases and J by 6 bases, with 9 bases between the two germline ends. Germline loops: CDR1 MNHNS, CDR2 SASEGT. DNA for the CDR3: TGTGCCAGCAGTGACAGGGTAACCGAGCAGTACTTC. Protein product: CASSDRVTEQYF.

This clonotype appeared many times. CDR3 residues: CSALPGQGHGYTF. The CDR3 nucleotides are TGCAGTGCCCTACCGGGACAGGGACATGGCTACACCTTC. The gene calls are TRBV20-1 and TRBJ1-2, with TRBD1 identical over 9 bases. V shed 6 bases, J shed 6 bases, and the junction held 8 bases outside the gene matches. The CDR3 covers 13 residues. The germline CDR1 and CDR2 sequences are DFQATT and SNEGSKA (reference sequence).

The table lists this clonotype with a few counts. The chain links TRBV20-1 to TRBJ2-3; D might be TRBD2 (6 bases). The CDR3 sequence is 14 residues long. Germline CDR1 DFQATT, CDR2 SNEGSKA (reference sequence). V gave up 5 bases and J gave up 3 bases, with 15 bases separating them. The CDR3 sequence: CSARRNGRTDTQYF. The CDR3, as DNA: TGCAGTGCTCGCCGGAACGGGAGAACAGATACGCAGTATTTT.

The chain carries TRBV20-1 and TRBJ2-7; 7 bases map to TRBD2. CDR3 length: 14 amino acids. The germline CDR1 and CDR2 sequences are DFQATT and SNEGSKA (reference sequence). V gave up 6 bases and J gave up 1 base; unmatched junction bases: 9. The CDR3 DNA reads TGCAGTGCAACGACTAGCCTAGTGTCCTACGAGCAGTACTTC. The encoded protein is CSATTSLVSYEQYF.

This clonotype is labeled medium-sized. The chain recombines TRBV7-9 with TRBJ2-6; the D gene could be TRBD1 or TRBD2 (5 bases each). Germline V gene sequence: CDR1 SEHNR, CDR2 FQNEAQ (reference sequence). This CDR3 has 16 residues. Trimming left V 6 bases short and J 0 bases short, with 12 bases between. DNA for the CDR3: TGTGCCAGCAGTCCGGGACGGCGCTCTGGGGCCAACGTCCTGACTTTC. Translating gives CASSPGRRSGANVLTF.